Included here is one T cell receptor beta chain sequence, with context. No cognate antigen has been identified for it. The record has no base qualities; no much larger clone is one base away. Other DNA sequences within the sample encode an identical CDR3. With the immunoSEQ assay, which is a bias-controlled multiplex PCR relying on V- and J-specific primers, TCR beta CDR3 regions were amplified from genomic DNA. In a second PCR step, a proprietary barcode and Illumina adapter sequences were attached to the CDR3 amplicons. CDR3 libraries were sequenced on an Illumina MiSeq instrument. As for how the authors treated the data: Export and quality control were done with immunoSEQ Analyzer 3.0, while downstream analyses used R Bioconductor and Immunarch. Only productive rearrangements in the normalized downsampled data set were used to calculate repertoire metrics. Pathologically expanded clonotypes were defined as those larger than 5 templates in the normalized cohort. The Inverse Simpson Index was used to measure repertoire diversity. To capture all clonotypes, CMV-specificity analyses were performed on the non-normalized data set. Not all clones reach the TCRdb copy of this immuneACCESS table, which keeps in-frame sequences only. Checked studies attribute under half of the gap to unresolved V genes and leave the rest unexplained. V, J and clone size were drawn from that table, and D and trimming were deduced from the DNA. In this sample the table shows approximately 17,000 clones, about two thirds of which occur a single time. The leading ten clones occupy approximately 10% of the sample.

This sample was included in a study of T cell clonotyping in hematopoietic cell transplantation (dated by TCRdb to the early 2020s). About the investigation overall: In the study, 150 or so blood samples were gathered from some 32 consecutive transplant recipients and their related donors. Recruitment of patients ran from late 2015 to early 2017, and follow-up continued until September 2020 or until death. What the work shows at the level of the full study, not this receptor alone: A decrease in recipient TCR diversity was observed after transplant, and a progressive increase in pathologically expanded clonotypes was seen from day 30 to day 180. The sample size was limited and the cells went unsorted, which meant the CD4 and CD8 repertoire contributions could not be told apart. Just a small fraction of recipient repertoires overlapped with donor repertoires, and more than 95% appeared de novo at the given depth. Broader posttransplant TCR repertoire diversity was predicted by donor and pretransplant recipient Inverse Simpson Index values.

Via the germline V gene, CDR1 is SGHDN and CDR2 FVKESK. Including cysteine and phenylalanine, the CDR3 has 12 amino acids. The retained sequence is limited to the CDR3, 36 bases, with the frame set at the first base. V and J lose 1 base and 7 bases, and a span of 4 bases separates them. The time point label of this sample denotes: 30 days after allo-HCT. Blood from recipients was drawn about 28 days before transplant and again at days 30, 100 and 180 after transplant. Nuclei Lysis Solution was used to extract genomic DNA from fresh or cryopreserved unfractionated peripheral blood mononuclear cells. The sample in question was PBMCs, obtained 30 days after allogeneic stem cell transplant. Recombination joined TRBV14 with TRBJ1-4; no confident D gene assignment can be made. The TCR comes from a male patient aged 45-60 years who had an allogeneic stem cell transplant from an unrelated donor, so T cells may come from the graft donor. Some clones in this sample may be carry-over from other donors' samples. For the CDR3, the sequence is CASSQVGEKLFF. The DNA reads TGTGCCAGCAGCCAAGTAGGTGAAAAACTGTTTTTT.